The 32 T cell receptor beta chains below were found in one sample sequenced in a study of blood T cell repertoires in COVID-19 (dated by TCRdb to 2020 to 2021). The method behind the library was the immunoSEQ multiplex PCR assay. The source is immuneACCESS, and TCRdb retained only in-frame sequences with V and J called. Part of the clones is not carried over; for the studies checked, unresolved V genes explain less than half of this, and the remainder is unexplained. This sample comprises about 220,000 clones, 70% to 85% of them detected only once. In total, the top ten clones hold roughly 3.5% of the sample. The specimen was PBMCs or T cells enriched from blood (not recorded which). The source is a woman aged 55-70 years who had recovered from COVID-19.

This rearrangement joins TRBV5-1 to TRBJ2-1, with TRBD1 matching 9 bases. The V and J ends lost 0 bases and 1 base, in that order; junction bases with no gene match: 2. This CDR3 spans 16 amino acids. Germline V gene sequence: CDR1 SGHRS, CDR2 YFSETQ. The CDR3 DNA reads TGCGCCAGCAGCTTGGGGGGACAGGGTTCCTACAATGAGCAGTTCTTC. This gives the protein CASSLGGQGSYNEQFF.

This chain links TRBV18 with TRBJ2-2, with 10 bases fitting TRBD1. With 6 bases clipped from V and 5 bases from J, the junction kept 9 bases outside the gene matches. This CDR3 has 16 residues. CDR1 and CDR2 (germline): KGHSH, LQKENI. CDR3 sequence reads: CASSRQGAKGTGELFF. CDR3 coding DNA: TGTGCCAGCTCGCGACAGGGGGCCAAGGGGACCGGGGAGCTGTTTTTT.

V is TRBV27 and J is TRBJ1-5; D perhaps matches TRBD1 (6 bases). Trimming left V 4 bases short and J 5 bases short, with 15 bases between. Germline V gene data show CDR1 as MNHEY and CDR2 as SMNVEV (reference sequence). This CDR3 region has 15 residues. The chain's CDR3 is CASSSGQWVHQPQHF. The DNA for the CDR3 is TGTGCCAGCAGTTCTGGACAGTGGGTCCATCAGCCCCAGCATTTT.

The rearrangement uses TRBV19 and TRBJ1-5; D perhaps matches TRBD1 (5 bases). The length of the CDR3 is 13 residues. V gave up 5 bases and J gave up 2 bases, with 7 bases separating them. Germline V CDR1 and CDR2: LNHDA, SQIVND (reference sequence). CDR3: CASSPRGNQPQHF. DNA of the CDR3: TGTGCCAGTAGTCCCAGGGGCAATCAGCCCCAGCATTTT.

V and J are TRBV3-1 (or the pseudogene TRBV3-2) and TRBJ1-4; 8 bases are shared with TRBD1. V lost 4 bases and J lost 8; bases outside the gene matches: 6. Germline CDR1 and CDR2: LGHDT and YNNKEL (reference sequence). The CDR3 totals 14 residues. This CDR3 is CASSPTGVKEKLFF. CDR3 DNA: TGTGCCAGCAGCCCGACAGGGGTTAAAGAAAAACTGTTTTTT.

The chain combines TRBV27 with TRBJ2-7, with a possible D match to TRBD2 (5 bases). This CDR3 is built from 15 residues. The germline V and J ends were trimmed by 6 bases and 3 bases, with 18 bases remaining between them. Germline-derived CDR1 and CDR2 are MNHEY and SMNVEV (reference sequence). CDR3 protein: CASRILLGNYYEQYF. The CDR3 coding sequence is TGTGCCAGCAGGATACTACTAGGGAACTACTACGAGCAGTACTTC.

The rearrangement links TRBV6-5 to TRBJ2-3; 10 bases align to TRBD2. The germline gives CDR1 MNHEY, CDR2 SVGAGI. With V trimmed by 7 bases and J by 0 bases, 4 bases remained unmatched. The CDR3 is made up of 15 amino acids. The CDR3 sequence is CASTLLAGSTDTQYF. CDR3 coding DNA: TGTGCCAGCACCTTACTAGCGGGGAGCACAGATACGCAGTATTTT.

The J gene is TRBJ2-3, the V gene TRBV2; tentatively, D is TRBD1 (5 bases). Trimming took off 5 bases at V and 9 bases at J, with 12 bases between the two ends. Germline V gene data show CDR1 as SNHLY and CDR2 as FYNNEI. This CDR3 is 12 amino acids long. The CDR3 DNA sequence: TGTGCCAGCAGTAAGGAACAGGACACGCAGTATTTT. This gives the protein CASSKEQDTQYF. Supplemented by reference TRBV2 and TRBJ2-3, the full variable domain reads EPEVTQTPSHQVTQMGQEVILRCVPISNHLYFYWYRQILGQKVEFLVSFYNNEISEKSEIFDDQFSVERPDGSNFTLKIRSTKLEDSAMYFCASSKEQDTQYFGPGTRLTVL.

The J gene is TRBJ1-2, the V gene TRBV7-9, with D uncertain. Germline V gives CDR1 SEHNR, CDR2 FQNEAQ (reference sequence). V shed 6 bases and J shed 5 bases, with 19 bases lying between them. The length of the CDR3 is 15 residues. DNA for the CDR3: TGTGCCAGCAGGACCATAGCGGGTAACAATTATGGCTACACCTTC. Its protein is CASRTIAGNNYGYTF.

The V call is TRBV2, the J call TRBJ2-3; 12 bases fit TRBD2. CDR3 length equals 18 residues. Trimming cost V 2 bases and J 3 bases; bases outside gene matches: 9. The germline gives CDR1 SNHLY, CDR2 FYNNEI. In DNA, the CDR3 is TGTGCCAGCAGTGAACCATTTGCTAGCGGGGGGGCTACAGATACGCAGTATTTT. Residues: CASSEPFASGGATDTQYF.

This clone showed up just once. The rearrangement uses TRBV11-1 and TRBJ2-3; TRBD2 matches 9 bases. V shed 2 bases and J 8 bases; nucleotides not matched to a gene: 8. Germline V gene sequence: CDR1 SGHAT, CDR2 FQDESV (reference sequence). This CDR3 comprises 15 residues. The CDR3 loop is CASSLIRGGGGTQYF. The CDR3 bases are TGTGCCAGCAGCTTAATTCGCGGGGGGGGCGGTACGCAGTATTTT.

The V and J genes are TRBV14 and TRBJ1-6; possibly TRBD1 for D (5 bases). Looked up from germline, CDR1 is SGHDN and CDR2 is FVKESK. With 4 bases removed from V and 9 bases from J, the gap between germline ends came to 13 bases. The CDR3 is 14 amino acids. CDR3 amino acids: CASSPGVGGSPLHF. The CDR3 DNA is TGTGCCAGCAGCCCGGGGGTCGGTGGTTCACCCCTCCACTTT.

In this sample, this clone turned up once. The gene calls are TRBV7-9 and TRBJ1-4, with a tentative D call TRBD1 (5 bases). CDR1 is SEHNR, CDR2 FQNEAQ, per germline (reference sequence). This CDR3 spans 15 amino acids. V was shortened by 3 bases and J by 10 bases, with 18 bases between the two germline ends. The CDR3 region has the DNA TGTGCCAGCAGCTTTGAAGACAGAAACCCAGGAAAACTGTTTTTT. It codes for CASSFEDRNPGKLFF.

In its sample, this clone was seen a few times. The rearrangement uses TRBV7-3 and TRBJ1-1; TRBD1 aligns across 7 bases. The CDR3 is 14 residues long. J was trimmed by 3 bases and V by 6 bases; bases with no gene match: 7. Germline CDR1 SGHTA, CDR2 FQGTGA. This chain's CDR3 is CASSRQGGDTEAFF. The CDR3 DNA reads TGTGCCAGCAGTAGACAGGGTGGGGACACTGAAGCTTTCTTT.

This clone came up once. This sequence joins TRBV27 and TRBJ2-3; unclear D gene. V lost 6 bases, J lost 2 bases, and 18 bases lay in between. CDR3 length: 16 residues. The germline V gene has CDR1 MNHEY and CDR2 SMNVEV (reference sequence). CDR3 region: CASRMYAGLFTDTQYF. CDR3 coding DNA: TGTGCCAGCAGAATGTACGCAGGCCTGTTCACAGATACGCAGTATTTT.

The rearrangement joins TRBV6-4 to TRBJ2-1; 12 nucleotides match TRBD2. Trimming removed 3 bases from V and 5 bases from J; junction bases left unmatched: 2. There are 15 residues in the CDR3. CDR1 and CDR2 (germline): MRHNA, SNTAGT. CDR3 loop: CASSEWTSGNNEQFF. The CDR3 DNA reads as TGTGCCAGCAGTGAGTGGACTAGCGGGAACAATGAGCAGTTCTTC.

The V call is TRBV2, the J call TRBJ1-2; D ambiguous. Trimming pared 1 base from V and 4 bases from J, leaving 7 bases between. Germline V gene sequence: CDR1 SNHLY, CDR2 FYNNEI. The CDR3 is 13 amino acids. The CDR3 loop reads CASSEEQAYGYTF. CDR3 nucleotide sequence: TGTGCCAGCAGTGAAGAGCAGGCCTATGGCTACACCTTC.

The CDR3 spells CASSPDSSYGYTF. Here the CDR3 DNA reads TGTGCCAGCAGTCCGGACAGTTCTTATGGCTACACCTTC. The chain employs TRBV12-3 or TRBV12-4 and TRBJ1-2; possibly TRBD1 for D (6 bases). The CDR3 consists of 13 residues. Trimming stripped 5 bases from V and 5 bases from J, with 12 bases between.

CDR3 nucleotides: TGTGCCAGCTCACCAGGGACTAGCGCAGGCGAGCAGTACTTC. Translating it yields CASSPGTSAGEQYF. The chain couples TRBV18 to TRBJ2-7, with 10 bases fitting TRBD2. V lost 2 bases and J lost 6; bases outside the gene matches: 4. CDR1 is KGHSH, CDR2 LQKENI, per germline. The CDR3 runs to 14 residues.

V is TRBV7-3 and J is TRBJ1-1, with 7 bases that match TRBD1. After removal of 5 bases from V and 4 bases from J, the junction contained 4 bases not matched to a gene. CDR3 length: 13 residues. The germline V gene has CDR1 SGHTA and CDR2 FQGTGA. The CDR3 reads CASSLDRATEAFF. The CDR3 bases are TGTGCCAGCAGCCTTGACAGGGCCACTGAAGCTTTCTTT.

This rearrangement joins TRBV27 to TRBJ1-2; no firm D call. The ends were cut back, 5 bases at V and 3 bases at J, with 13 bases in the middle. Germline lookup yields CDR1 MNHEY and CDR2 SMNVEV (reference sequence). The CDR3 length is 14 residues. Here the CDR3 DNA reads TGTGCCAGCAGTCCCGTCCGGGGTGACTATGGCTACACCTTC. Its protein product is CASSPVRGDYGYTF.

The genes are TRBV12-3 or TRBV12-4 and TRBJ1-2; the D gene is possibly TRBD1 (6 bases). V was shortened by 4 bases and J by 7 bases, with 10 bases between the two germline ends. The CDR3 extends over 12 amino acids. CDR3 amino acids: CASSSTGFGYTF. The DNA for the CDR3 is TGTGCCAGCAGTTCTACAGGGTTTGGCTACACCTTC.

The chain is built from TRBV5-6 and TRBJ1-2; D gene unclear. In germline, CDR1 is SGHDT, CDR2 YYEEEE. The CDR3 is 15 amino acids. Deletions cut 5 bases from V and 4 bases from J, with 18 bases between. Here the CDR3 reads CASSFHITEPYGYTF. CDR3 DNA: TGTGCCAGCAGTTTTCATATCACAGAACCCTATGGCTACACCTTC.

The DNA for the CDR3 is TGCGCCAGCAGCCAAGAACCAGCCGGAAGCGGAGATACGCAGTATTTT. It encodes CASSQEPAGSGDTQYF. This chain connects TRBV4-1 to TRBJ2-3; D might be TRBD2 (5 bases). Looked up from germline, CDR1 is MGHRA and CDR2 is YSYEKL. The CDR3 covers 16 residues. Trimming stripped 0 bases from V and 5 bases from J, with 15 bases between.

J is TRBJ1-3 and V is TRBV18, with 9 bases aligning to TRBD1. J lost 3 bases, V lost 2 bases, and 2 bases had no gene match. Germline CDR1 is KGHSH and CDR2 is LQKENI. The CDR3 is made up of 15 amino acids. The CDR3 bases are TGTGCCAGCTCACCAACAGGGGGCAATGGAAACACCATATATTTT. Amino acids: CASSPTGGNGNTIYF.

The chain employs TRBV18 and TRBJ1-2, with TRBD1 identical over 12 bases. The CDR3 contains 15 residues. V shed 5 bases and J 3 bases; nucleotides not matched to a gene: 4. In germline, CDR1 is KGHSH, CDR2 LQKENI. CDR3 amino acids: CASSTGTGGDYGYTF. CDR3 nucleotides: TGTGCCAGCTCAACCGGGACAGGGGGCGACTATGGCTACACCTTC.

This clone was recorded at least ten times. The V and J genes are TRBV13 and TRBJ2-1; weak D call: TRBD2 (5 bases). The germline CDR1 and CDR2 sequences are PRHDT and FYEKMQ (reference sequence). The CDR3 runs 15 residues. Trimming shortened V by 5 bases and J by 2 bases, and 13 bases separated the two germline ends. The CDR3 DNA reads TGTGCCAGCAGCCCCCCTGAGGGCACCTACAATGAGCAGTTCTTC. It encodes CASSPPEGTYNEQFF.

The chain carries TRBV6-5 and TRBJ1-2, with D perhaps TRBD1 (5 bases). The V end lost 0 bases, the J end lost 7 bases, and 9 bases lay between the germline ends. Germline CDR1 reads MNHEY; CDR2 reads SVGAGI. The CDR3 extends over 13 amino acids. CDR3 region: CASSYSGEGGYTF. Here the CDR3 DNA reads TGTGCCAGCAGTTACTCAGGGGAAGGTGGCTACACCTTC.

The gene calls are TRBV15 and TRBJ1-2; the D gene is possibly TRBD1 (5 bases). This CDR3 is 15 amino acids long. Germline V gives CDR1 LNHNV, CDR2 YYDKDF (reference sequence). V lost 1 base and J lost 4, with 13 bases in between. The CDR3 reads CATSRGVGDFYGYTF. The CDR3 nucleotides are TGTGCCACCAGCAGAGGGGTAGGGGACTTCTATGGCTACACCTTC.

The chain links TRBV6-1 to TRBJ2-7; TRBD1 is a possible D gene (6 bases). CDR1 is MNHNS and CDR2 is SASEGT in the germline V gene. The CDR3 is 15 amino acids. V was shortened by 1 base and J by 0 bases, with 10 bases between the two germline ends. This CDR3 reads CASSEVQGSSYEQYF. Here the CDR3 DNA reads TGTGCCAGCAGTGAAGTGCAGGGGAGCTCCTACGAGCAGTACTTC.

This chain joins TRBV7-9 and TRBJ1-4; 7 bases fit TRBD1. This CDR3 region has 15 residues. The V gene's germline CDR1 is SEHNR and CDR2 FQNEAQ (reference sequence). V shed 5 bases and J 0 bases; nucleotides not matched to a gene: 3. The CDR3 DNA follows: TGTGCCAGCAGCCCAGGGGGTACAACTAATGAAAAACTGTTTTTT. Its translation is CASSPGGTTNEKLFF.

The V and J genes are TRBV7-9 and TRBJ2-3; TRBD2 matches 15 bases. Germline CDR1 SEHNR, CDR2 FQNEAQ (reference sequence). CDR3 size: 18 residues. The V gene end was trimmed by 1 base and the J gene end by 4 bases; junction bases not matched to a gene: 6. The CDR3 loop reads CASSLEGTSGRKADTQYF. The CDR3 DNA follows: TGTGCCAGCAGCTTAGAGGGGACTAGCGGGAGGAAGGCAGATACGCAGTATTTT.